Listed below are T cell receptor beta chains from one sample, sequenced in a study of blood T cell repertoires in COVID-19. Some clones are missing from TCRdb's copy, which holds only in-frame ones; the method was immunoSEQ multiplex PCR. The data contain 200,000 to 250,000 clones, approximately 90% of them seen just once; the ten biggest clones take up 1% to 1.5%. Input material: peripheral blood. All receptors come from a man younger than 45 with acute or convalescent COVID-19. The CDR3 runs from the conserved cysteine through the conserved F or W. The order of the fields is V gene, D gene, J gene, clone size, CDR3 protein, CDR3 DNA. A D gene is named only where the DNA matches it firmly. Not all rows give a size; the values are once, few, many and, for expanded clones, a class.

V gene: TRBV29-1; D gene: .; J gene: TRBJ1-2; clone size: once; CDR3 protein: CSVEVTVYGYTF; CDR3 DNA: TGCAGCGTTGAAGTGACAGTGTATGGCTACACCTTC
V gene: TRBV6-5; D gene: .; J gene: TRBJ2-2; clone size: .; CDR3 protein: CASMGRGTGELFF; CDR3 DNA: TGTGCCAGCATGGGCAGGGGCACCGGGGAGCTGTTTTTT
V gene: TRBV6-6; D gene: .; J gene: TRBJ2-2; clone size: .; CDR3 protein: CASSYLRDLNGELFF; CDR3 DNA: TGTGCCAGCAGTTACCTGAGGGATCTGAACGGGGAGCTGTTTTTT
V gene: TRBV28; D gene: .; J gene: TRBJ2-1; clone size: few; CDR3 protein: CASSFSGQGYKNEQFF; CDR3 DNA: TGTGCCAGCAGTTTTTCAGGGCAGGGATATAAGAATGAGCAGTTCTTC
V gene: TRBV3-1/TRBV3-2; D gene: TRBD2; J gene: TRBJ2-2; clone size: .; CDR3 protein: CASSQGWGRAGELFF; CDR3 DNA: TGTGCCAGCAGCCAAGGTTGGGGGAGGGCCGGGGAGCTGTTTTTT
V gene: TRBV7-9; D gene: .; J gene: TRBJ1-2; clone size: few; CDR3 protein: CASRADSGYTF; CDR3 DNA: TGTGCCAGCAGGGCGGACAGTGGCTACACCTTC
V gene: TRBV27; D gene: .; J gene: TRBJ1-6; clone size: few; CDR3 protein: CASSLSPAGTSPLHF; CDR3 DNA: TGTGCCAGCAGTTTATCTCCAGCGGGCACTTCACCCCTCCACTTT
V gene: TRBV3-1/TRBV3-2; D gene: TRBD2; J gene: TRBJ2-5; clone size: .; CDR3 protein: CASSQPTSGRSKETQYF; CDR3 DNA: TGTGCCAGCAGCCAACCGACTAGCGGGAGGTCTAAAGAGACCCAGTACTTC
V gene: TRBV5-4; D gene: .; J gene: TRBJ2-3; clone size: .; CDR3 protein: CASSRLTANTDTQYF; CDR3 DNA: TGTGCCAGCAGCCGACTGACGGCAAACACAGATACGCAGTATTTT
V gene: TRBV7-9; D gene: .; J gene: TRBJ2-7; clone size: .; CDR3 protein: CASSGGSYEQYF; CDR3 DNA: TGTGCCAGCAGCGGCGGCTCCTACGAGCAGTACTTC
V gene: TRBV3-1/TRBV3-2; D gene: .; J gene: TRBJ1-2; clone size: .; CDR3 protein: CASSQVYRSNYGYTF; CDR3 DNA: TGTGCCAGCAGCCAAGTTTATAGATCGAACTATGGCTACACCTTC
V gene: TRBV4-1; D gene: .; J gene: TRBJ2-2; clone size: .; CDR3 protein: CASSRPGVESGELFF; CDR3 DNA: TGCGCCAGCAGCAGGCCAGGGGTGGAGTCCGGGGAGCTGTTTTTT
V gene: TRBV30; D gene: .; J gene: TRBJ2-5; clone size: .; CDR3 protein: CAWGTPQTGTQETQYF; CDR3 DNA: TGTGCCTGGGGTACCCCGCAGACAGGGACTCAAGAGACCCAGTACTTC
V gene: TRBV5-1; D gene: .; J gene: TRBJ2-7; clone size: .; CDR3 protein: CASSPTPLLEQYF; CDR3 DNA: TGCGCCAGCAGCCCAACTCCCTTACTCGAGCAGTACTTC
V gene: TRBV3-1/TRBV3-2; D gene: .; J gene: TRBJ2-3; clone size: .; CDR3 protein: CASSPTVSQGDTQYF; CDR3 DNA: TGTGCCAGCAGCCCCACAGTCTCACAGGGAGATACGCAGTATTTT
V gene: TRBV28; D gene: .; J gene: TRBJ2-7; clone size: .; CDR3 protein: CASRSGVYEQYF; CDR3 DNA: TGTGCCAGCAGGAGCGGAGTCTACGAGCAGTACTTC
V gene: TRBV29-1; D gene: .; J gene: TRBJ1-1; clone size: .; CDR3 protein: CSVETAVLGGFSTEAFF; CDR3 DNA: TGCAGCGTTGAAACCGCAGTATTAGGGGGTTTTAGCACTGAAGCTTTCTTT
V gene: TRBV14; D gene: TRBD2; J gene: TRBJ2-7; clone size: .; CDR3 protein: CASSVSRGGYEQYF; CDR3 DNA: TGTGCCAGCAGCGTTTCACGGGGGGGATACGAGCAGTACTTC
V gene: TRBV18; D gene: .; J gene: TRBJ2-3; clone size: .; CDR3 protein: CASSPPGTDTQYF; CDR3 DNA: TGTGCCAGCTCACCTCCCGGCACAGATACGCAGTATTTT
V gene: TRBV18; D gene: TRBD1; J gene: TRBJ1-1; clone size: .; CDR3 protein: CASSPPGAGGTEAFF; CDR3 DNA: TGTGCCAGCTCACCACCGGGGGCAGGGGGTACTGAAGCTTTCTTT
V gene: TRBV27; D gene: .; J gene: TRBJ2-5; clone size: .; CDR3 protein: CASSLLGAGQETQYF; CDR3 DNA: TGTGCCAGCAGTTTACTGGGGGCTGGCCAAGAGACCCAGTACTTC
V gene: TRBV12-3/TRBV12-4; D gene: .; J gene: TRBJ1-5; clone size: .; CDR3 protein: CASTIRRNQPQHF; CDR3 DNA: TGTGCCAGCACCATACGCAGGAATCAGCCCCAGCATTTT
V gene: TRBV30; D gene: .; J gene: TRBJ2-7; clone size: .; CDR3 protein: CAWKGQIFNEQYF; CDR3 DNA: TGTGCCTGGAAGGGGCAGATTTTCAACGAGCAGTACTTC
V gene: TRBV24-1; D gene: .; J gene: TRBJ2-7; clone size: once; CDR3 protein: CATSDLGAPEQYF; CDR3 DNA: TGTGCCACCAGTGATTTGGGGGCGCCCGAGCAGTACTTC
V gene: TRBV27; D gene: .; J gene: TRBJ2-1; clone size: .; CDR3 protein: CASSSLTGSYNEQFF; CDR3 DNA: TGTGCCAGCAGTTCCCTTACGGGGAGCTACAATGAGCAGTTCTTC
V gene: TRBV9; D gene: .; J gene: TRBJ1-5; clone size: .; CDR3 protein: CASSESAGRPQHF; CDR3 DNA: TGTGCCAGCAGCGAGAGTGCGGGGAGGCCCCAGCATTTT
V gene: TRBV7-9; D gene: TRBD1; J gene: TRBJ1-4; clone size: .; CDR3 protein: CASTRDRDGEKLFF; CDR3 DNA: TGTGCCAGCACCCGGGACAGGGATGGGGAAAAACTGTTTTTT
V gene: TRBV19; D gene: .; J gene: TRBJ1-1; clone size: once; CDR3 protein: CASSMTRQRTEAFF; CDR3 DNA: TGTGCCAGTAGTATGACGAGGCAACGCACTGAAGCTTTCTTT
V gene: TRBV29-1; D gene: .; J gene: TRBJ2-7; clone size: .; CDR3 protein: CSVLREDRPPYEQYF; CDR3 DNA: TGCAGCGTTTTGAGGGAGGACAGGCCACCCTACGAGCAGTACTTC
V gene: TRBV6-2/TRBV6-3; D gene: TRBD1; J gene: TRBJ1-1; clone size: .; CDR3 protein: CASSNSQGGAFF; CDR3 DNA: TGTGCCAGCAGTAACTCTCAGGGGGGAGCTTTCTTT
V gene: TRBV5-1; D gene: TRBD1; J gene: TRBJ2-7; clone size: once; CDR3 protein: CASSAGQGSYYEQYF; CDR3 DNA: TGCGCCAGCAGCGCAGGACAGGGGAGCTACTACGAGCAGTACTTC
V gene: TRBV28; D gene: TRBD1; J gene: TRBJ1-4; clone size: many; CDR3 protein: CASATGTGAFMYEKLFF; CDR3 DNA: TGTGCCAGCGCTACCGGGACAGGCGCGTTCATGTATGAAAAACTGTTTTTT
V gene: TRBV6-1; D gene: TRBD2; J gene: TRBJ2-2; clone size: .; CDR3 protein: CASSEVAGVGTGELFF; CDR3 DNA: TGTGCCAGCAGTGAAGTAGCGGGAGTAGGCACCGGGGAGCTGTTTTTT
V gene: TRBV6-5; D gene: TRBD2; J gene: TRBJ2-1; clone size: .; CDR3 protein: CASSYSSGAYNEQFF; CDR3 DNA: TGTGCCAGCAGTTACTCTAGCGGGGCCTACAATGAGCAGTTCTTC
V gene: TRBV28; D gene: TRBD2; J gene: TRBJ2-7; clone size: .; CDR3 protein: CASSLRTSGYEQYF; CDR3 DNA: TGTGCCAGCAGTTTACGGACTAGCGGTTACGAGCAGTACTTC
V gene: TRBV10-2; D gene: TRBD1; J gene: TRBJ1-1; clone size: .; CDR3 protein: CASSGEGGFTEAFF; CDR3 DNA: TGCGCCAGCAGTGGGGAAGGGGGCTTTACTGAAGCTTTCTTT
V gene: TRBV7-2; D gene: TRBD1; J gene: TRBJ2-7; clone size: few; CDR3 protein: CASSRDRVNEQYF; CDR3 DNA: TGTGCCAGCAGCCGGGACAGGGTCAACGAGCAGTACTTC
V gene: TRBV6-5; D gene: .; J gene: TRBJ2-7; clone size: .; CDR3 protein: CASSSRLIYEQYF; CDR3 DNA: TGTGCCAGCAGTTCCCGACTGATCTACGAGCAGTACTTC
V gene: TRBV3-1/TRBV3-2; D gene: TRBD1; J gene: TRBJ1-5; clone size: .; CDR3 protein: CASSRSRDRHNQPQHF; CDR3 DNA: TGTGCCAGCAGCCGGAGCAGGGACAGACACAATCAGCCCCAGCATTTT
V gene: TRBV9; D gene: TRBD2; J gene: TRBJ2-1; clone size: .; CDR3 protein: CASSVLAGGGDEQFF; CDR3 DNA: TGTGCCAGCAGCGTTCTAGCGGGGGGAGGGGATGAGCAGTTCTTC
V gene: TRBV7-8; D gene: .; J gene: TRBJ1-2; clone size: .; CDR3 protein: CASSLEVRTPYGYTF; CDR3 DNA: TGTGCCAGCAGCTTAGAGGTTCGGACACCCTATGGCTACACCTTC
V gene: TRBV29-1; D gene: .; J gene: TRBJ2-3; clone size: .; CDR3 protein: CSVVYRVSGDTQYF; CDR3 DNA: TGCAGCGTTGTGTATCGGGTGTCGGGGGATACGCAGTATTTT
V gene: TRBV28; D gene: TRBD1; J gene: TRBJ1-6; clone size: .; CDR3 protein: CASRQGNSPLHF; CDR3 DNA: TGTGCCAGCCGACAGGGGAATTCACCCCTCCACTTT
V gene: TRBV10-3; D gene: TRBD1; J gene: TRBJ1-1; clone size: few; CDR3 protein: CAISEVGQGYTEAFF; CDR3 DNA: TGTGCCATCAGTGAAGTGGGACAGGGATACACTGAAGCTTTCTTT
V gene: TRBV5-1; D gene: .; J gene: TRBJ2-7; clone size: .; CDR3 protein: CASSSRDKQYF; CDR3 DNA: TGCGCCAGCAGCTCCCGGGACAAGCAGTACTTC
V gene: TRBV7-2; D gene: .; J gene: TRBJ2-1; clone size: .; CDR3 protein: CASSLVAEGWGEQFF; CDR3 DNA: TGTGCCAGCAGCTTAGTCGCGGAGGGCTGGGGTGAGCAGTTCTTC
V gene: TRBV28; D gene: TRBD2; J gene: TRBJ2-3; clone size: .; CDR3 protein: CASSFRTSGGDTQYF; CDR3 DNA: TGTGCCAGCAGTTTTAGGACTAGCGGGGGGGATACGCAGTATTTT
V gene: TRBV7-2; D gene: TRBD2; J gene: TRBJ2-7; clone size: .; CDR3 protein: CASSPLAGGSREQYF; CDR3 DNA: TGTGCCAGCAGCCCGCTAGCGGGAGGTTCCCGCGAGCAGTACTTC
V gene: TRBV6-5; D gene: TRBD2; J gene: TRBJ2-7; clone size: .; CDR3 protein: CASSPWRGSYEQYF; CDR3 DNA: TGTGCCAGCAGCCCCTGGCGGGGGTCCTACGAGCAGTACTTC
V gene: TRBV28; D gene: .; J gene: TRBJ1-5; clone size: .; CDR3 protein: CASSSDRFNQPQHF; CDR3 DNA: TGTGCCAGCAGTTCCGACAGGTTCAATCAGCCCCAGCATTTT
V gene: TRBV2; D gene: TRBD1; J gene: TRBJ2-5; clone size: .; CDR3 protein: CASSARQGARETQYF; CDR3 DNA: TGTGCCAGCAGCGCCAGACAGGGGGCCAGAGAGACCCAGTACTTC
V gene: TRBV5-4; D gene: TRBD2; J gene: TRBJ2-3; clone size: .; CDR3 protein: CASSLRLAGSIDTQYF; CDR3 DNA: TGTGCCAGCAGCTTAAGACTAGCGGGGTCTATAGATACGCAGTATTTT
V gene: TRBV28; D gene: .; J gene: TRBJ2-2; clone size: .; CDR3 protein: CATVTSLNTGELFF; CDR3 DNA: TGTGCCACCGTTACTAGCCTAAATACCGGGGAGCTGTTTTTT
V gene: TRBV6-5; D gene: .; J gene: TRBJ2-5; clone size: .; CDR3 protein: CASSRSIRGETQYF; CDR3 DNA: TGTGCCAGCAGTCGAAGCATTAGGGGGGAGACCCAGTACTTC
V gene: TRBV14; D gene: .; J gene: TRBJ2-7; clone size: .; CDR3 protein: CASSQESALWSSYEQYF; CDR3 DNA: TGTGCCAGCAGCCAAGAGAGTGCCCTCTGGAGCTCCTACGAGCAGTACTTC
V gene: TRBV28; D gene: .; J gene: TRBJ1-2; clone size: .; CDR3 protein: CASRLTPDTGYGYTF; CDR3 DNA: TGTGCCAGCAGGCTAACCCCGGACACTGGCTATGGCTACACCTTC
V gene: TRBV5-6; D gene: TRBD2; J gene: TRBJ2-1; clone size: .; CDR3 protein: CASRTGTTIYNEQFF; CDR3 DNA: TGTGCCAGCAGAACCGGGACTACGATCTACAATGAGCAGTTCTTC
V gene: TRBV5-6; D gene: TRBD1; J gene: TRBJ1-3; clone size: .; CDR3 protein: CASSQPQGDAGNTIYF; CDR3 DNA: TGTGCCAGCAGTCAACCTCAGGGGGACGCTGGAAACACCATATATTTT